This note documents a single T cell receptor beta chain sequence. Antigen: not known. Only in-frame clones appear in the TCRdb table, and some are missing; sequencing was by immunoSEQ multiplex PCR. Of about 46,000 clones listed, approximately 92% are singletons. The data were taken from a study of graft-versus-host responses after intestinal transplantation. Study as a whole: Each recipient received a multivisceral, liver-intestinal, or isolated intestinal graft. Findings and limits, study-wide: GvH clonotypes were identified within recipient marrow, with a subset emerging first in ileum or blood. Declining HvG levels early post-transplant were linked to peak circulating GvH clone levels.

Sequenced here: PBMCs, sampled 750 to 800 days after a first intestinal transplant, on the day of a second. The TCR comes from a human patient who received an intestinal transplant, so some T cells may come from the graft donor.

The CDR3 region is CASSLGAGSTDTQYF. In DNA form, the CDR3 reads TGTGCCAGCAGTTTAGGGGCGGGTTCCACAGATACGCAGTATTTT. The chain uses TRBV27 and TRBJ2-3; either TRBD1 or TRBD2 may supply D (5 bases each). V lost 2 bases and J 2 bases, leaving 11 bases between the germline ends. In germline, CDR1 is MNHEY, CDR2 SMNVEV (reference sequence). CDR3 length: 15 residues.